Below are 27 T cell receptor beta chains sequenced from a single sample in a study of shared clonotypes between healthy human individuals. Clones were read by immunoSEQ multiplex PCR, and TCRdb kept only the in-frame ones, dropping some. The data hold about 2.4 million clones, with approximately 93% observed a single time. The sequenced sample consisted of naive CD4+ T cells from PBMCs. The subset denotes: CD45RA+ positively selected. Every receptor here comes from a man aged 18 to 29 in good health. Some clones in this sample may be carry-over from other donors' samples.

This clone was observed a single time. V gene TRBV7-2 combines with J gene TRBJ1-2, with D hard to call. There are 13 residues in the CDR3. Trimming stripped 3 bases from V and 2 bases from J, with 7 bases between. Germline V gene sequence: CDR1 SGHTA, CDR2 FQGNSA. CDR3 residues: CASSFRQNYGYTF. CDR3 nucleotide sequence: TGTGCCAGCAGCTTCCGGCAGAACTATGGCTACACCTTC. The complete variable domain, with remaining parts taken from reference TRBV7-2 and TRBJ1-2, reads GAGVSQSPSNKVTEKGKDVELRCDPISGHTALYWYRQSLGQGLEFLIYFQGNSAPDKSGLPSDRFSAERTGGSVSTLTIQRTQQEDSAVYLCASSFRQNYGYTFGSGTRLTVV.

The V call is TRBV7-6, the J call TRBJ2-1, with a tentative D call TRBD2 (6 bases). Trimming removed 5 bases at V and 9 bases at J, with 20 bases between. Germline loops: CDR1 SGHVS, CDR2 FNYEAQ. This CDR3 is built from 15 residues. CDR3 coding DNA: TGTGCCAGCAGCCCCGCCGGGACTCCCCAGACTGAGCAGTTCTTC. Translating it yields CASSPAGTPQTEQFF.

The V gene is TRBV15, the J gene TRBJ1-2, with 9 bases fitting TRBD1. The length of the CDR3 is 16 residues. V dropped 0 bases and J dropped 2; count of bases not matched to a gene: 4. Germline V gene lookup returns CDR1 LNHNV and CDR2 YYDKDF (reference sequence). The CDR3 sequence: CATSREPTGGNYGYTF. The DNA of the CDR3 is TGTGCCACCAGCAGAGAACCCACAGGGGGCAACTATGGCTACACCTTC.

The V call is TRBV5-8, the J call TRBJ2-5, with unresolved D. The germline CDR1 and CDR2 sequences are SGHTS and YDEGEE. The V and J ends lost 6 bases and 1 base respectively, with 19 bases between them. The CDR3 covers 16 residues. CDR3 loop: CASIPGRTPLQETQYF. CDR3 coding DNA: TGTGCCAGCATCCCCGGACGGACCCCCCTCCAAGAGACCCAGTACTTC.

The chain is built from TRBV4-2 and TRBJ2-1; D unclear. This CDR3 spans 15 amino acids. V was shortened by 1 base and J by 2 bases, with 9 bases between the two germline ends. Germline assignment: CDR1 LGHNA and CDR2 YNFKEQ. For the CDR3, the DNA is TGTGCCAGCAGCCAAGTGGGCGCTGCCTACAATGAGCAGTTCTTC. Translation gives CASSQVGAAYNEQFF.

The chain combines TRBV30 with TRBJ1-2; D is ambiguous. The CDR3 spans 13 residues. Germline CDR1 reads GTSNPN; CDR2 reads SVGIG (reference sequence). The V and J ends lost 3 bases and 6 bases respectively, with 14 bases between them. The CDR3 reads CAWRVWEKDGYTF. The CDR3 bases are TGTGCCTGGAGGGTCTGGGAGAAGGATGGCTACACCTTC.

The genes are TRBV11-2 and TRBJ2-2, with 11 positions matching TRBD1. Germline loops: CDR1 SGHAT, CDR2 FQNNGV. The V and J ends lost 4 bases and 6 bases, in that order; junction bases with no gene match: 1. The CDR3 has 14 residues. This CDR3 is CASSSGQGAGELFF. CDR3 in DNA: TGTGCCAGCAGCTCGGGACAGGGGGCCGGGGAGCTGTTTTTT.

This clone was recorded a few times. The chain recombines TRBV4-2 with TRBJ1-2, with D unresolved. Germline values: CDR1 LGHNA, CDR2 YNFKEQ. V was trimmed by 0 bases and J by 8 bases, leaving 7 bases between them. This CDR3 region has 12 residues. In DNA, the CDR3 is TGTGCCAGCAGCCAAGATGCAGCAGGCTACACCTTC. It is translated as CASSQDAAGYTF.

The chain employs TRBV7-8 and TRBJ1-2, with 10 bases matching TRBD1. CDR3 length: 17 amino acids. J lost 7 bases, V lost 5 bases, and 16 bases had no gene match. CDR1 is SGHVS and CDR2 is FQNEAQ in the germline V gene. This CDR3 reads CASSERDRGLPVSGYTF. Here the CDR3 DNA reads TGTGCCAGCAGCGAACGGGACAGGGGACTCCCGGTCAGTGGCTACACCTTC.

This sequence joins TRBV11-2 and TRBJ2-1, with TRBD2 as a possible D gene (6 bases). This CDR3 has 16 residues. The ends were cut back, 5 bases at V and 8 bases at J, with 22 bases in the middle. In germline, CDR1 is SGHAT, CDR2 FQNNGV. This chain's CDR3 is CASSPIGGSGWHEQFF. CDR3 in DNA: TGTGCCAGCAGCCCCATAGGAGGGTCTGGTTGGCATGAGCAGTTCTTC.

The rearrangement uses TRBV6-5 and TRBJ1-1; maybe TRBD1 (5 bases). This CDR3 region has 14 residues. V lost 2 bases and J 10 bases, leaving 17 bases between the germline ends. Germline lookup yields CDR1 MNHEY and CDR2 SVGAGI. The CDR3 DNA sequence: TGTGCCAGCAGTTACGGGACGGACACCCTGCGAGCTTTCTTT. Residues: CASSYGTDTLRAFF.

With regard to this clone: Other DNA sequences in this specimen translate into the identical CDR3. Here the CDR3 DNA reads TGTGCCAGCAGCGCGACAGGGGCGAATGAAAAACTGTTTTTT. Translated, it gives CASSATGANEKLFF. This chain uses TRBV9 with TRBJ1-4; TRBD1 matches 8 bases. Per germline, CDR1 SGDLS and CDR2 YYNGEE. V lost 3 bases, J lost 5 bases, and 3 bases stayed unmatched. The CDR3 runs to 14 residues. Variable domain in full (rest from reference TRBV9 and TRBJ1-4): DSGVTQTPKHLITATGQRVTLRCSPRSGDLSVYWYQQSLDQGLQFLIQYYNGEERAKGNILERFSAQQFPDLHSELNLSSLELGDSALYFCASSATGANEKLFFGSGTQLSVL.

This clone came up once. V is TRBV14 and J is TRBJ2-3, with 8 bases fitting TRBD2. Unmatched junction bases numbered 10, after V lost 8 bases and J lost 0 bases. The length of the CDR3 is 16 residues. Germline assignment: CDR1 SGHDN and CDR2 FVKESK. The CDR3: CASSTYSGTSTDTQYF. For the CDR3, the DNA is TGTGCCAGCTCAACTTATAGCGGGACGAGCACAGATACGCAGTATTTT. Full variable domain (rest looked up from reference TRBV14 and TRBJ2-3): EAGVTQFPSHSVIEKGQTVTLRCDPISGHDNLYWYRRVMGKEIKFLLHFVKESKQDESGMPNNRFLAERTGGTYSTLKVQPAELEDSGVYFCASSTYSGTSTDTQYFGPGTRLTVL.

This clone has just one count. The chain employs TRBV13 and TRBJ2-3; 12 positions match TRBD2. Germline V gene lookup returns CDR1 PRHDT and CDR2 FYEKMQ (reference sequence). V trimming: 5 bases; J trimming: 4 bases; junction bases outside the gene matches: 13. The CDR3 spans 18 residues. The CDR3 loop is CASSQGLAGGPGSDTQYF. Here the CDR3 DNA reads TGTGCCAGCAGCCAGGGGCTAGCGGGAGGGCCTGGGTCAGATACGCAGTATTTT.

The chain links TRBV4-3 to TRBJ2-2, with 11 bases lining up with TRBD2. The CDR3 contains 17 residues. V shed 1 base, J shed 6 bases, and the junction held 7 bases outside the gene matches. Germline V lookup: CDR1 LGHNA, CDR2 YSLEER. CDR3 sequence: CASSQGTSGYYAGELFF. CDR3 nucleotides: TGCGCCAGCAGCCAAGGGACTAGCGGGTATTATGCCGGGGAGCTGTTTTTT.

The rearrangement uses TRBV7-2 and TRBJ1-1; D remains ambiguous. The V and J ends lost 5 bases and 0 bases respectively, with 16 bases between them. Germline assignment: CDR1 SGHTA and CDR2 FQGNSA. The CDR3 is 16 amino acids. For the CDR3, the DNA is TGTGCCAGCAGCCCCAGAGGAGGGCCTATGAACACTGAAGCTTTCTTT. This codes for CASSPRGGPMNTEAFF.

With respect to this clone: The sample carries other DNA sequences with the same CDR3. The J gene is TRBJ1-1, the V gene TRBV7-9; the match to TRBD1 covers 7 bases. Looked up from germline, CDR1 is SEHNR and CDR2 is FQNEAQ (reference sequence). With 6 bases clipped from V and 0 bases from J, the junction kept 4 bases outside the gene matches. The CDR3 spans 14 residues. CDR3 residues: CASSRGQMNTEAFF. CDR3 bases: TGTGCCAGCAGTAGGGGACAGATGAACACTGAAGCTTTCTTT.

Of note for this clone: This same CDR3 is encoded by further DNA sequences in the sample. This chain joins TRBV28 and TRBJ1-1, with 7 bases lining up with TRBD1. The ends lost 4 bases at V and 1 base at J; junction bases unmatched: 6. This CDR3 is built from 15 residues. Germline CDR1 is MDHEN and CDR2 is SYDVKM. CDR3 protein: CASSSSGTANTEAFF. In DNA form, the CDR3 reads TGTGCCAGCAGTTCATCCGGGACAGCGAACACTGAAGCTTTCTTT.

V is TRBV9 and J is TRBJ2-2, with no clear D. The V end was cut by 4 bases, the J end by 0 bases, with 10 bases between. Germline V lookup: CDR1 SGDLS, CDR2 YYNGEE. This CDR3 comprises 15 residues. CDR3 nucleotides: TGTGCCAGCAGCACCCGGGCAGCGAACACCGGGGAGCTGTTTTTT. This sequence encodes CASSTRAANTGELFF. Combining the CDR3 with reference TRBV9 and TRBJ2-2 gives the whole variable domain DSGVTQTPKHLITATGQRVTLRCSPRSGDLSVYWYQQSLDQGLQFLIQYYNGEERAKGNILERFSAQQFPDLHSELNLSSLELGDSALYFCASSTRAANTGELFFGEGSRLTVL.

The V call is TRBV19, the J call TRBJ1-2; weak D call: TRBD1 (5 bases). The CDR3 consists of 14 residues. V shed 8 bases and J shed 0 bases, with 13 bases lying between them. In germline, CDR1 is LNHDA, CDR2 SQIVND (reference sequence). The CDR3 nucleotides read TGTGCCAGTGCGGTGGGGACCCCTAACTATGGCTACACCTTC. Protein: CASAVGTPNYGYTF.

J is TRBJ2-5 and V is TRBV9; the D gene is possibly TRBD2 (6 bases). V was trimmed by 0 bases and J by 2 bases, leaving 11 bases between them. Germline V lookup: CDR1 SGDLS, CDR2 YYNGEE. This CDR3 spans 15 amino acids. The CDR3 loop reads CASSVAAGRQETQYF. DNA of the CDR3: TGTGCCAGCAGCGTAGCGGCGGGAAGACAAGAGACCCAGTACTTC.

This chain connects TRBV27 to TRBJ1-2, with D perhaps TRBD1 (6 bases). The CDR3 runs 15 residues. Trimming pared 0 bases from V and 5 bases from J, leaving 13 bases between. Germline CDR1 MNHEY, CDR2 SMNVEV (reference sequence). For the CDR3, the DNA is TGTGCCAGCAGTTTATCGAGGACAGCCAGGTATGGCTACACCTTC. Its protein is CASSLSRTARYGYTF.

This chain uses TRBV5-1 with TRBJ2-5, with D possibly being TRBD2 (5 bases). Trimming shortened V by 5 bases and J by 4 bases, and 9 bases separated the two germline ends. Germline V CDR1 and CDR2: SGHRS, YFSETQ. The CDR3 runs 12 residues. The CDR3 DNA reads TGCGCCAGCAGAGGTAGCGCAGAGACCCAGTACTTC. Its protein is CASRGSAETQYF.

This chain connects TRBV21-1 to TRBJ1-2. TRBV21-1 is tagged as a pseudogene. CDR3 length: 13 amino acids. The CDR3: CASSKGGIGGYTF. The DNA for the CDR3 is TGTGCCAGCAGCAAAGGTGGGATTGGTGGCTACACCTTC.

The V call is TRBV2, the J call TRBJ1-4; perhaps TRBD1 as D (6 bases). The V and J ends lost 6 bases and 5 bases respectively, with 13 bases between them. CDR3 length: 14 amino acids. Germline-derived CDR1 and CDR2 are SNHLY and FYNNEI. The CDR3: CASRRGQGNEKLFF. The CDR3 nucleotides read TGTGCCAGCAGGAGGGGACAAGGAAATGAAAAACTGTTTTTT. The whole variable domain, remainder taken from reference TRBV2 and TRBJ1-4, is EPEVTQTPSHQVTQMGQEVILRCVPISNHLYFYWYRQILGQKVEFLVSFYNNEISEKSEIFDDQFSVERPDGSNFTLKIRSTKLEDSAMYFCASRRGQGNEKLFFGSGTQLSVL.

The chain joins TRBV5-4 to TRBJ1-2; unclear D gene. The V gene's germline CDR1 is SGHNT and CDR2 YYREEE (reference sequence). CDR3 length: 15 residues. V was cut by 4 bases and J by 0 bases, with 13 bases left in between. The CDR3 region has the DNA TGTGCCAGCAGCGGGAGGGTCGGGCCTAACTATGGCTACACCTTC. Translated: CASSGRVGPNYGYTF.

This sequence joins TRBV19 and TRBJ2-1; possible D gene TRBD2, 6 bases. This CDR3 comprises 16 residues. Trimming cost V 6 bases and J 4 bases, with 19 bases left between them. CDR1 LNHDA and CDR2 SQIVND come from the germline V gene (reference sequence). In DNA, the CDR3 is TGTGCCAGTAGAACCGTCGCGGGATTAACTTACAATGAGCAGTTCTTC. Amino acid sequence: CASRTVAGLTYNEQFF. Drawing the rest from reference TRBV19 and TRBJ2-1, the complete variable domain is DGGITQSPKYLFRKEGQNVTLSCEQNLNHDAMYWYRQDPGQGLRLIYYSQIVNDFQKGDIAEGYSVSREKKESFPLTVTSAQKNPTAFYLCASRTVAGLTYNEQFFGPGTRLTVL.